Each of the 5 T cell receptor beta chains below was sequenced from the same sample in a study of cytomegalovirus exposure and HLA in healthy donors. PCR involved 60 Vbeta and 13 Jbeta primers. Assay used: immunoSEQ multiplex PCR; TCRdb lists only in-frame clones, some missing. The sample lists some 120,000 clones; approximately 80% were seen once. Material for sequencing was PBMCs. The receptors originated from a male donor in good health and CMV-seronegative.

The V call is TRBV6-1, the J call TRBJ2-7; 8 bases align to TRBD1. The junction had 6 bases not matched to a gene; V was cut back by 4 bases and J by 4 bases. Germline lookup yields CDR1 MNHNS and CDR2 SASEGT. The CDR3 sequence is 14 residues long. The DNA for the CDR3 is TGTGCCAGCAGTGTGGCAGGGGGCTTATACGAGCAGTACTTC. Translating it yields CASSVAGGLYEQYF.

The CDR3 DNA follows: TGTGCCAGCAGCTTGGCTGGACAGGGCTACAATGAGCAGTTCTTC. Its protein product is CASSLAGQGYNEQFF. The chain links TRBV5-4 to TRBJ2-1; TRBD1 aligns across 8 bases. Per germline, CDR1 SGHNT and CDR2 YYREEE (reference sequence). V gave up 0 bases and J gave up 3 bases; unmatched junction bases: 2. The CDR3 sequence is 15 residues long.

This rearrangement joins TRBV5-1 to TRBJ2-3; 9 nucleotides line up with TRBD2. This CDR3 has 15 residues. V gave up 4 bases and J gave up 6 bases; unmatched junction bases: 9. The V gene's germline CDR1 is SGHRS and CDR2 YFSETQ. CDR3 bases: TGCGCCAGCAGCCCCTTAGCGGGAGAGGGGGATACGCAGTATTTT. Translating it yields CASSPLAGEGDTQYF.

This clone appeared once. The rearrangement joins TRBV28 to TRBJ2-7; 8 bases map to TRBD2. The CDR3 length is 12 residues. Germline trimming cut 4 bases from V and 6 bases from J; bases unmatched to any gene: 2. Germline-derived CDR1 and CDR2 are MDHEN and SYDVKM. CDR3 protein: CASSSGGGEQYF. In DNA, the CDR3 is TGTGCCAGCAGTTCGGGGGGGGGCGAGCAGTACTTC.

The rearrangement uses TRBV28 and TRBJ1-5; 9 nucleotides agree with TRBD1. The CDR3 loop spans 15 amino acids. The ends lost 3 bases at V and 6 bases at J; junction bases unmatched: 6. Germline V gene data show CDR1 as MDHEN and CDR2 as SYDVKM. CDR3 sequence reads: CASSFSTQGAQPQHF. As DNA, the CDR3 is TGTGCCAGCAGTTTCTCAACACAGGGGGCTCAGCCCCAGCATTTT.